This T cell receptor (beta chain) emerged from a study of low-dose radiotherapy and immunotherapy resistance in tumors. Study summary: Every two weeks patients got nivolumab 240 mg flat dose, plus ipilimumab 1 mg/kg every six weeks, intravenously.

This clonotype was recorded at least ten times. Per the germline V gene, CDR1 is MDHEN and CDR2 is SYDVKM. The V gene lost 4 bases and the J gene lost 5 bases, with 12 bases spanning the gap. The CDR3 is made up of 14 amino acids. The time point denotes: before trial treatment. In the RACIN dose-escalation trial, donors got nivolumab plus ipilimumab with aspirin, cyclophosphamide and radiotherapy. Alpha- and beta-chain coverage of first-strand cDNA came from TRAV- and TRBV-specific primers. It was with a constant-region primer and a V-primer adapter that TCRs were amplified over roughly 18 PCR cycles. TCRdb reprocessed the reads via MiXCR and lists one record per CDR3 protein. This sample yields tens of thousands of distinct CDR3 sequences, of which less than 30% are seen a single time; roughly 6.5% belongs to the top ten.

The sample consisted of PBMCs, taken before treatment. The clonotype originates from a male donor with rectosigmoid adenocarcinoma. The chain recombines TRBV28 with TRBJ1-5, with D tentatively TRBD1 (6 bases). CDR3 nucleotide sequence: TGTGCCAGCAGTTCCAGGGGCCTCTATCAGCCCCAGCATTTT. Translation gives CASSSRGLYQPQHF. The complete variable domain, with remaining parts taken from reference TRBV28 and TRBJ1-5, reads DVKVTQSSRYLVKRTGEKVFLECVQDMDHENMFWYRQDPGLGLRLIYFSYDVKMKEKGDIPEGYSVSREKKERFSLILESASTNQTSMYLCASSSRGLYQPQHFGDGTRLSIL.